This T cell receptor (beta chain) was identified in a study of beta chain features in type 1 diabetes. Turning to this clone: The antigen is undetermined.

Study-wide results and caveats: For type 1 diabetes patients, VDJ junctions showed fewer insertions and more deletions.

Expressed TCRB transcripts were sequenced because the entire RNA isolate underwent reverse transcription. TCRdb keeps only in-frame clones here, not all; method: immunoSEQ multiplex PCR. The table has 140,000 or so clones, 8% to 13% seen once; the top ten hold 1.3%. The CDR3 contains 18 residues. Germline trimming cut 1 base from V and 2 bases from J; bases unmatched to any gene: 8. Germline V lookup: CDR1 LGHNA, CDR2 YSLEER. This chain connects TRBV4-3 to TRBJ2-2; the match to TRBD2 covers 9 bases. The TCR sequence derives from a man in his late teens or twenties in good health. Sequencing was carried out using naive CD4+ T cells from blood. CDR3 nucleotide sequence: TGCGCCAGCAGCCAAGTGCGGAAGCGGGGGGCCAACACCGGGGAGCTGTTTTTT. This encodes CASSQVRKRGANTGELFF.